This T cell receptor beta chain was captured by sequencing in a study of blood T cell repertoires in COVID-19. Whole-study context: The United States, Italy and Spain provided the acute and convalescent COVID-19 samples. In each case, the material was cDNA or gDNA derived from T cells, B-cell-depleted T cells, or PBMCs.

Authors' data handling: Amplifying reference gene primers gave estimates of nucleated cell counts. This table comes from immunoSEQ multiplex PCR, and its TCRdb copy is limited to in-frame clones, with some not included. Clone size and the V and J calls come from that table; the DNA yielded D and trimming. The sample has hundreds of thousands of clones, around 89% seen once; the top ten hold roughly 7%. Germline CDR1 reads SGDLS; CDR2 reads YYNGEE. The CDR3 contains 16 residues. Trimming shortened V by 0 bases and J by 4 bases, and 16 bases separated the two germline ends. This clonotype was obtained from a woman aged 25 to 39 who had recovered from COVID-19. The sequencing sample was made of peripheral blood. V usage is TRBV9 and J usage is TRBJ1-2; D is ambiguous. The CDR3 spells CASSVEWTGGGYGYTF. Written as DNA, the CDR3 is TGTGCCAGCAGCGTAGAATGGACCGGAGGAGGCTATGGCTACACCTTC.